One TCR beta chain is described in this entry. The target of this receptor is not known. It has no much larger one-base neighbor in the sample; base qualities were not kept. CDR1 and CDR2 (WNHNN, SYGVQD) derive from the germline V gene (reference sequence). Trimming accounts for 4 bases at V and 5 bases at J, while the number of junction bases matched to no gene is 18. The CDR3 runs 19 residues from the cysteine to the phenylalanine. The only DNA kept is the CDR3, 57 bases in frame from the first base. Preparation of the library involved RT-PCR. Sequenced using an Illumina HiSeq 2500. TCRdb reanalyzed the raw reads on its own, using fastp at Q25 for trimming and MiXCR for clone calling, and kept in-frame beta chains. Records with the same CDR3 protein are collapsed into one entry carrying the most frequent genes and DNA. For this sample there are roughly 670,000 distinct CDR3 sequences; 11% to 15% appear just once. Together, the top ten hold 7.6% of the sample.

This entry is derived from a study of response to subunit inactivated influenza vaccine (dated by TCRdb to the late 2010s). For the study in its entirety: The study used deep quantitative T cell receptor repertoire profiling to track responses to a trivalent subunit inactivated influenza vaccine. Results and caveats for the whole study, not just this receptor: The authors suggested that each seasonal influenza vaccination may recruit only a limited number of new T cells.

This chain is built from TRBV10-1 and TRBJ2-7, with TRBD1 identical over 12 junction bases. This TCR derives from a man aged 45-65 years who received an inactivated influenza vaccine. Donor details come from another sample of the same person, matched by shared clones. Here the sequenced sample was PBMCs from blood, taken approximately 15 days before vaccination. Here the CDR3 is given as CASSGTPGTGGEPKHEQYF. The nucleotide sequence reads as follows: TGCGCCAGCAGTGGGACCCCCGGGACAGGGGGCGAACCCAAGCACGAGCAGTACTTC.